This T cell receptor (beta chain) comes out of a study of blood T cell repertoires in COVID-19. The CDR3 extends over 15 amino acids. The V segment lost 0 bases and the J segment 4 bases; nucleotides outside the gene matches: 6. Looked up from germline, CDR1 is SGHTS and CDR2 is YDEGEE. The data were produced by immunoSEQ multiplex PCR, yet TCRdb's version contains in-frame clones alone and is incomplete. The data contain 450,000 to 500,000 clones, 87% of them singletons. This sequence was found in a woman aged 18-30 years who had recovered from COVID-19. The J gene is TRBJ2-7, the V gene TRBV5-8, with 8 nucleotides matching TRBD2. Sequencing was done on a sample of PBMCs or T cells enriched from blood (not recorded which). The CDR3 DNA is TGTGCCAGCAGCTTGGAAATCTCTAGCGGGTACGAGCAGTACTTC. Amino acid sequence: CASSLEISSGYEQYF.